This TCR beta chain derives from a study of blood T cell repertoires in COVID-19. Overall study context: Acute and convalescent COVID-19 samples came from the United States, Italy and Spain.

The CDR3 is made up of 13 amino acids. The germline V gene has CDR1 SGHRS and CDR2 YFSETQ. Trimming at V came to 0 bases and at J to 11 bases, leaving 7 bases not matched to a gene. This clone was observed a single time. Clinical history reported by participants formed the basis on which cohorts were assigned. Here immunoSEQ multiplex PCR was the method, and the copy in TCRdb shows in-frame clones only, minus some. The table lists 300,000 to 350,000 clones, around 91% of them singletons. The receptor was derived from a woman aged 18-35 years with acute COVID-19. The genes are TRBV5-1 and TRBJ1-1, with TRBD1 matching over 7 bases. The sequencing sample was made of PBMCs or T cells enriched from blood (not recorded which). CDR3 residues: CASSLGQGVRAFF. The CDR3 bases are TGCGCCAGCAGCTTGGGGCAGGGGGTGCGGGCTTTCTTT. Using reference TRBV5-1 and TRBJ1-1 for the parts outside the CDR3, the full variable domain is KAGVTQTPRYLIKTRGQQVTLSCSPISGHRSVSWYQQTPGQGLQFLFEYFSETQRNKGNFPGRFSGRQFSNSRSEMNVSTLELGDSALYLCASSLGQGVRAFFGQGTRLTVV.